Shown below are 28 T cell receptor beta chains from a single sample sequenced in a study of cytomegalovirus exposure and HLA in healthy donors. In the PCR, 60 Vbeta and 13 Jbeta primers were used. TCRdb keeps only in-frame clones here, not all; method: immunoSEQ multiplex PCR. The sample table includes 150,000 to 200,000 clones. Sequenced material: PBMCs. Receptors were obtained from a man aged 25-40 years in good health and CMV-seronegative.

The V and J genes are TRBV7-9 and TRBJ1-1; D is possibly TRBD1 (5 bases). Trimming stripped 5 bases from V and 4 bases from J, with 17 bases between. CDR1 and CDR2 (germline): SEHNR, FQNEAQ (reference sequence). CDR3 length: 15 amino acids. The CDR3: CASSILGLTGTEAFF. The CDR3 DNA reads as TGTGCCAGCAGCATCCTGGGGTTAACAGGCACTGAAGCTTTCTTT.

V and J are TRBV19 and TRBJ2-3, with 9 bases identical to TRBD2. Germline values: CDR1 LNHDA, CDR2 SQIVND (reference sequence). V shed 4 bases, J shed 4 bases, and the junction held 12 bases outside the gene matches. The CDR3 has 17 residues. The CDR3 nucleotides read TGTGCCAGTAGTACCCCTCCCCTAGCGGGGTTGTCAGATACGCAGTATTTT. Translated, it gives CASSTPPLAGLSDTQYF.

The chain couples TRBV29-1 to TRBJ2-1; TRBD1 aligns across 8 bases. Germline V gives CDR1 SQVTM, CDR2 ANQGSEA. V trimming: 4 bases; J trimming: 6 bases; junction bases outside the gene matches: 11. The CDR3 length is 15 residues. The CDR3 bases are TGCAGCGTTGTACTCCGGGACAGGATATTCAATGAGCAGTTCTTC. It is translated as CSVVLRDRIFNEQFF.

This chain links TRBV19 with TRBJ2-3; 7 bases match TRBD2. The CDR3 spans 15 residues. After removal of 4 bases from V and 0 bases from J, the junction contained 4 bases not matched to a gene. Per the germline V gene, CDR1 is LNHDA and CDR2 is SQIVND (reference sequence). The CDR3 nucleotides read TGTGCCAGTAGTACCCTAGCGGATAGCACAGATACGCAGTATTTT. It yields the protein CASSTLADSTDTQYF. The whole variable domain, filled in from reference TRBV19 and TRBJ2-3, reads DGGITQSPKYLFRKEGQNVTLSCEQNLNHDAMYWYRQDPGQGLRLIYYSQIVNDFQKGDIAEGYSVSREKKESFPLTVTSAQKNPTAFYLCASSTLADSTDTQYFGPGTRLTVL.

The V and J genes are TRBV9 and TRBJ2-5, with 8 positions matching TRBD2. With 4 bases clipped from V and 3 bases from J, the junction kept 8 bases outside the gene matches. This CDR3 has 15 amino acids. The germline V gene encodes CDR1 SGDLS and CDR2 YYNGEE. The CDR3 DNA sequence: TGTGCCAGCAGCCACTCGGGGGGGCGGGAAGAGACCCAGTACTTC. The encoded protein is CASSHSGGREETQYF.

The V gene is TRBV28, the J gene TRBJ2-5; D unclear. Germline CDR1 and CDR2: MDHEN and SYDVKM. V lost 3 bases and J lost 1, with 12 bases in between. The CDR3 contains 15 residues. CDR3 DNA: TGTGCCAGCAGTTTCTCTCCCACGAGCCAAGAGACCCAGTACTTC. Amino acid sequence: CASSFSPTSQETQYF.

This chain links TRBV2 with TRBJ2-1, with a weak D call TRBD2 (7 bases). CDR3 length: 11 amino acids. CDR1 SNHLY and CDR2 FYNNEI come from the germline V gene. V lost 8 bases to trimming and J lost 11 bases, with 13 bases between them. CDR3 region: CASGSGGKQFF. In DNA form, the CDR3 reads TGTGCCAGCGGGTCGGGGGGCAAGCAGTTCTTC.

The chain recombines TRBV20-1 with TRBJ2-7; 9 positions agree with TRBD1. The V gene's germline CDR1 is DFQATT and CDR2 SNEGSKA (reference sequence). V lost 8 bases, J lost 12 bases, and 8 bases stayed unmatched. There are 10 residues in the CDR3. The CDR3 DNA is TGCAGTATCCACGGGACAGGGATGTACTTC. Its protein is CSIHGTGMYF.

V usage is TRBV2 and J usage is TRBJ2-1, with 8 bases that match TRBD2. Germline values: CDR1 SNHLY, CDR2 FYNNEI. The CDR3 covers 13 residues. The V gene end was trimmed by 7 bases and the J gene end by 6 bases; junction bases not matched to a gene: 5. CDR3 residues: CASTGTSFNEQFF. CDR3 in DNA: TGTGCCAGCACAGGGACTAGTTTCAATGAGCAGTTCTTC.

This chain links TRBV10-3 with TRBJ2-2, with 7 nucleotides matching TRBD1. CDR3 length: 17 amino acids. J gave up 5 bases and V 6 bases, and 15 bases lay outside the gene matches. In germline, CDR1 is ENHRY, CDR2 SYGVKD. Here the CDR3 DNA reads TGTGCCATCAGCGATAACCGACAGGGAAGTTGGACCGGGGAGCTGTTTTTT. It codes for CAISDNRQGSWTGELFF.

The genes are TRBV7-2 and TRBJ1-5; TRBD1 is a possible D gene (6 bases). CDR3 size: 14 residues. The V gene lost 5 bases and the J gene lost 3 bases, with 11 bases spanning the gap. Germline V gene lookup returns CDR1 SGHTA and CDR2 FQGNSA. The CDR3 region is CASSRTGYNQPQHF. CDR3 DNA sequence: TGTGCCAGCAGCCGCACAGGGTACAATCAGCCCCAGCATTTT.

The rearrangement uses TRBV28 and TRBJ2-5; 8 bases map to TRBD1. V lost 2 bases to trimming and J lost 3 bases; unmatched junction nucleotides: 2. The CDR3 has 14 residues. The germline V gene encodes CDR1 MDHEN and CDR2 SYDVKM. CDR3 nucleotide sequence: TGTGCCAGCAGTTTAGGACAGGGCAAAGAGACCCAGTACTTC. It codes for CASSLGQGKETQYF. Filled out from reference TRBV28 and TRBJ2-5, the complete variable domain reads DVKVTQSSRYLVKRTGEKVFLECVQDMDHENMFWYRQDPGLGLRLIYFSYDVKMKEKGDIPEGYSVSREKKERFSLILESASTNQTSMYLCASSLGQGKETQYFGPGTRLLVL.

This CDR3 is CASSIGAGVNQPQHF. The CDR3 DNA is TGTGCCAGTAGTATTGGAGCAGGGGTTAATCAGCCCCAGCATTTT. The rearrangement links TRBV19 to TRBJ1-5, with D perhaps matching TRBD1 (6 bases). The CDR3 length is 15 residues. Trimming pared 3 bases from V and 4 bases from J, leaving 13 bases between. The germline CDR1 and CDR2 sequences are LNHDA and SQIVND (reference sequence).

The chain employs TRBV5-5 and TRBJ2-2; the D is unclear. The germline gives CDR1 SGHKS, CDR2 YYEKEE (reference sequence). This CDR3 region has 14 residues. Trimming shortened V by 0 bases and J by 2 bases, and 5 bases separated the two germline ends. The DNA of the CDR3 is TGTGCCAGCAGCTTGGGACATAACACCGGGGAGCTGTTTTTT. This gives the protein CASSLGHNTGELFF.

V gene TRBV4-1 combines with J gene TRBJ2-1; maybe TRBD1 (6 bases). V was trimmed by 6 bases and J by 5 bases, leaving 23 bases between them. This CDR3 has 17 amino acids. CDR1 MGHRA and CDR2 YSYEKL come from the germline V gene. CDR3 nucleotide sequence: TGCGCCAGCAGTCACCCCCCAACAGGGCAGGCTCACAATGAGCAGTTCTTC. It yields the protein CASSHPPTGQAHNEQFF.

Notes on this clone: At one boundary the junction diverges from the germline segment, which might be a read error. The V gene is TRBV5-4, the J gene TRBJ1-4, with 10 bases fitting TRBD1. The CDR3 totals 15 residues. The germline V gene has CDR1 SGHNT and CDR2 YYREEE (reference sequence). CDR3 amino acids: CASSRDRGLDEKLFF. The CDR3 coding sequence is TGTGCCAGCAGCCGGGACAGGGGTCTAGATGAAAAGCTGTTTTTT.

The chain employs TRBV4-1 and TRBJ2-1; 10 nucleotides line up with TRBD2. With 0 bases clipped from V and 3 bases from J, the junction kept 11 bases outside the gene matches. Germline values: CDR1 MGHRA, CDR2 YSYEKL. CDR3 size: 19 residues. The chain's CDR3 is CASSQEFLLAGAHYNEQFF. CDR3 sequence (DNA): TGCGCCAGCAGCCAAGAGTTCCTCCTAGCGGGAGCTCACTACAATGAGCAGTTCTTC.

The chain carries TRBV2 and TRBJ2-5, with 7 positions matching TRBD2. The CDR3 length is 14 residues. With V trimmed by 9 bases and J by 0 bases, 7 bases remained unmatched. The germline CDR1 and CDR2 sequences are SNHLY and FYNNEI. The CDR3 DNA reads as TGTGCCAGGGCCGGGGGGACCCACCAAGAGACCCAGTACTTC. The encoded protein is CARAGGTHQETQYF.

The rearrangement uses TRBV10-3 and TRBJ2-1, with TRBD2 as a possible D gene (6 bases). Germline V gene sequence: CDR1 ENHRY, CDR2 SYGVKD. The CDR3 consists of 17 residues. Trimming left V 3 bases short and J 4 bases short, with 19 bases between. The CDR3 DNA reads as TGTGCCATCAGTGACCCCGGAGGTTCGGGGGATTACAATGAGCAGTTCTTC. Translating gives CAISDPGGSGDYNEQFF.

V usage is TRBV5-6 and J usage is TRBJ1-1; D is possibly TRBD1 (6 bases). Trimming removed 6 bases at V and 0 bases at J, with 9 bases between. Germline V gives CDR1 SGHDT, CDR2 YYEEEE. The CDR3 runs 13 residues. The chain's CDR3 is CASNGQLNTEAFF. The CDR3 region has the DNA TGTGCCAGCAACGGACAGCTGAACACTGAAGCTTTCTTT.

This chain connects TRBV28 to TRBJ2-2; 8 bases match TRBD1. The germline gives CDR1 MDHEN, CDR2 SYDVKM. This CDR3 comprises 16 residues. J gave up 1 base and V 8 bases, and 9 bases lay outside the gene matches. CDR3 sequence: CASGSTGTGNTGELFF. CDR3 sequence (DNA): TGTGCCAGCGGGAGTACCGGGACAGGGAACACCGGGGAGCTGTTTTTT.

Written as DNA, the CDR3 is TGTGCCAGCAGCTCAAACGGGGGAATCGACACTGAAGCTTTCTTT. It is translated as CASSSNGGIDTEAFF. The chain carries TRBV6-1 and TRBJ1-1; weak D call: TRBD1 (5 bases). Germline V gene data show CDR1 as MNHNS and CDR2 as SASEGT. This CDR3 spans 15 amino acids. Trimming cost V 6 bases and J 3 bases, with 17 bases left between them.

The chain's CDR3 is CASSLGGSSGRSSGANVLTF. For the CDR3, the DNA is TGTGCCAGCAGTTTAGGGGGGTCTAGCGGGAGGTCCTCTGGGGCCAACGTCCTGACTTTC. V gene TRBV28 combines with J gene TRBJ2-6; TRBD2 agrees at 11 bases. V lost 2 bases to trimming and J lost 0 bases; unmatched junction nucleotides: 9. This CDR3 has 20 amino acids. CDR1 and CDR2 from the germline V gene are MDHEN and SYDVKM.

The genes are TRBV6-4 and TRBJ2-5, with 7 bases fitting TRBD1. The CDR3 sequence is 13 residues long. J gave up 5 bases and V 2 bases, and 2 bases lay outside the gene matches. Per the germline V gene, CDR1 is MRHNA and CDR2 is SNTAGT. As DNA, the CDR3 is TGTGCCAGCAGTGACAGGGGGCAGGAGACCCAGTACTTC. Protein product: CASSDRGQETQYF.

This rearrangement joins TRBV10-3 to TRBJ1-6, with 9 bases that match TRBD1. Germline V lookup: CDR1 ENHRY, CDR2 SYGVKD. V lost 5 bases, J lost 9 bases, and 5 bases stayed unmatched. The CDR3 has 14 residues. In DNA form, the CDR3 reads TGTGCCATCAGTAGCGGACAGGGGTCTTCACCCCTCCACTTT. Protein: CAISSGQGSSPLHF.

The chain carries TRBV11-2 and TRBJ2-3; 7 bases line up with TRBD2. Trimming removed 4 bases from V and 0 bases from J; junction bases left unmatched: 7. Germline V gene data show CDR1 as SGHAT and CDR2 as FQNNGV. The CDR3 totals 16 residues. The CDR3 spells CASSSPGGTSTDTQYF. Written as DNA, the CDR3 is TGTGCCAGCAGCTCCCCGGGGGGAACTAGCACAGATACGCAGTATTTT.

Here the CDR3 reads CAISEPGGSSYEQYF. The CDR3 DNA follows: TGTGCCATCAGTGAGCCGGGAGGGAGCTCCTACGAGCAGTACTTC. This chain joins TRBV10-3 and TRBJ2-7; TRBD2 agrees at 8 bases. Germline V gene sequence: CDR1 ENHRY, CDR2 SYGVKD. This CDR3 spans 15 amino acids. The junction had 3 bases not matched to a gene; V was cut back by 2 bases and J by 0 bases.

The rearrangement joins TRBV4-1 to TRBJ1-3; 8 bases line up with TRBD1. Germline V gene sequence: CDR1 MGHRA, CDR2 YSYEKL. V lost 4 bases and J lost 2; bases outside the gene matches: 7. The CDR3 loop spans 16 amino acids. The CDR3 DNA follows: TGCGCCAGCAGCCGGACAGGGCTTAGAGCTGGAAACACCATATATTTT. Translating it yields CASSRTGLRAGNTIYF.